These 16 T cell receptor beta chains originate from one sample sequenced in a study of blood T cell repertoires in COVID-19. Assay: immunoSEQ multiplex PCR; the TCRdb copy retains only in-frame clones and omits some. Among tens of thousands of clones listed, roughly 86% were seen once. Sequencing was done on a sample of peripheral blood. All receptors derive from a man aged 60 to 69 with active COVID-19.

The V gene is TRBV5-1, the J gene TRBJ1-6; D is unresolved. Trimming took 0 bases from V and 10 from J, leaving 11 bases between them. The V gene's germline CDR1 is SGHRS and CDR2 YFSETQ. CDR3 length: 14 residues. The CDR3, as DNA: TGCGCCAGCAGCTTGGCAGGATTTGGATCACCCCTCCACTTT. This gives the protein CASSLAGFGSPLHF. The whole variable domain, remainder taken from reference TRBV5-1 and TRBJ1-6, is KAGVTQTPRYLIKTRGQQVTLSCSPISGHRSVSWYQQTPGQGLQFLFEYFSETQRNKGNFPGRFSGRQFSNSRSEMNVSTLELGDSALYLCASSLAGFGSPLHFGNGTRLTVT.

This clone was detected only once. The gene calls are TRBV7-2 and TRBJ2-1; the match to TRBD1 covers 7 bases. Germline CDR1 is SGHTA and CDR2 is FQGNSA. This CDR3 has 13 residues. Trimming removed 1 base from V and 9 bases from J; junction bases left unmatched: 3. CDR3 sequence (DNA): TGTGCCAGCAGCTTAGTCACAGGGGCTGAGCAGTTCTTC. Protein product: CASSLVTGAEQFF.

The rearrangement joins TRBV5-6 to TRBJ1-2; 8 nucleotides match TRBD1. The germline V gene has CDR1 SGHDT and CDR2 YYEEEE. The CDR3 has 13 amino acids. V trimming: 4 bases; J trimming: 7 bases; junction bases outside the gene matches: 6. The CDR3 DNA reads TGTGCCAGCAGCGGATTACAGGGGGTTGGCTACACCTTC. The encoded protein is CASSGLQGVGYTF. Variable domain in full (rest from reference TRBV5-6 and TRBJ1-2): DAGVTQSPTHLIKTRGQQVTLRCSPKSGHDTVSWYQQALGQGPQFIFQYYEEEERQRGNFPDRFSGHQFPNYSSELNVNALLLGDSALYLCASSGLQGVGYTFGSGTRLTVV.

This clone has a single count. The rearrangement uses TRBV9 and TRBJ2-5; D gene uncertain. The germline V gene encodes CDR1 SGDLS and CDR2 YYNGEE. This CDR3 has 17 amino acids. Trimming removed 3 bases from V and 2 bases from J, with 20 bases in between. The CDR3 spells CASSATSLQKPQETQYF. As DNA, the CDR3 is TGTGCCAGCAGCGCGACTTCGTTACAAAAACCTCAAGAGACCCAGTACTTC.

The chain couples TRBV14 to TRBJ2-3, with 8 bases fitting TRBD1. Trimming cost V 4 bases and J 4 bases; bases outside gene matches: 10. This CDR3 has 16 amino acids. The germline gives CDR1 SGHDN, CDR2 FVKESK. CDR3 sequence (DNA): TGTGCCAGCAGCCGCCGACAGGGGATGGTTTCAGATACGCAGTATTTT. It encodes CASSRRQGMVSDTQYF.

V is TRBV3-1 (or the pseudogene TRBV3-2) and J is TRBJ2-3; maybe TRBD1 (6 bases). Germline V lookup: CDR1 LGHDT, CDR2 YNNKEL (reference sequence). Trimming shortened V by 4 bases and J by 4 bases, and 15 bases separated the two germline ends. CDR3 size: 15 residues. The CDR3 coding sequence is TGTGCCAGCAGCCCTCGGGACAAAGCTCCAGATACGCAGTATTTT. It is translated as CASSPRDKAPDTQYF.

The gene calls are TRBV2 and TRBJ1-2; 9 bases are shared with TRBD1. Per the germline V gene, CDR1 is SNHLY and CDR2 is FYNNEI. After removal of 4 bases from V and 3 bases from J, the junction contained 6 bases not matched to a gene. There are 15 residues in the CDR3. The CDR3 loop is CASSGLGQGDYGYTF. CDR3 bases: TGTGCCAGCAGTGGATTGGGACAGGGAGACTATGGCTACACCTTC. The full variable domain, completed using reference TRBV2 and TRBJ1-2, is EPEVTQTPSHQVTQMGQEVILRCVPISNHLYFYWYRQILGQKVEFLVSFYNNEISEKSEIFDDQFSVERPDGSNFTLKIRSTKLEDSAMYFCASSGLGQGDYGYTFGSGTRLTVV.

CDR3 protein: CASSSKLAGGPLSSYEQYF. DNA of the CDR3: TGCGCCAGCAGCTCCAAACTAGCGGGAGGGCCGCTGAGCTCCTACGAGCAGTACTTC. The chain employs TRBV5-1 and TRBJ2-7; 13 bases align to TRBD2. Germline CDR1 and CDR2: SGHRS and YFSETQ. Losses at the gene ends were 3 bases for V and 0 bases for J; bases not matched to a gene: 12. CDR3 length: 19 residues.

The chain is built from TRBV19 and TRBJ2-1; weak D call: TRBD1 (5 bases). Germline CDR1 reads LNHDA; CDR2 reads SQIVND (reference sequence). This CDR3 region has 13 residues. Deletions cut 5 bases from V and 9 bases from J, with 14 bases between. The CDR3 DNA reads TGTGCCAGTAGTCTCCTCCCAGACAGTGAGCAGTTCTTC. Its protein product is CASSLLPDSEQFF.

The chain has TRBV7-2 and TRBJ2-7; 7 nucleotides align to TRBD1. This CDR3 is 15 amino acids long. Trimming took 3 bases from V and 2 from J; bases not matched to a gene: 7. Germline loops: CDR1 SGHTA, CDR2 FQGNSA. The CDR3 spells CASSLRQGFTYEQYF. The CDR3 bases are TGTGCCAGCAGCTTGCGACAGGGATTTACCTACGAGCAGTACTTC.

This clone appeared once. Written as DNA, the CDR3 is TGCGCCAGCCTGAGCCCGACAGGGGGAAGGTACGAGCAGTACTTC. Amino acid sequence: CASLSPTGGRYEQYF. The rearrangement uses TRBV10-2 and TRBJ2-7; 9 bases are shared with TRBD1. The V and J ends lost 8 bases and 4 bases, in that order; junction bases with no gene match: 12. This CDR3 has 15 residues. Germline V lookup: CDR1 WSHSY, CDR2 SAAADI.

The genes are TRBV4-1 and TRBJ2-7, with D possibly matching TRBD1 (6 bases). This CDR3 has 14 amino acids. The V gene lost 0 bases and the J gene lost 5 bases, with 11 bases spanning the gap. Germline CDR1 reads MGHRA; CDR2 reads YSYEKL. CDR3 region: CASSQEGRGDEQYF. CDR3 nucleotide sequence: TGCGCCAGCAGCCAAGAGGGCAGGGGAGACGAGCAGTACTTC.

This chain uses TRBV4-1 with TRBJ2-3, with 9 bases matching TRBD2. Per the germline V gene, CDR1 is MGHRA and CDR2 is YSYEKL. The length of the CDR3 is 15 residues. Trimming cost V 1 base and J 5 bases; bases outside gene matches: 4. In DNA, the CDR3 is TGCGCCAGCAGCCAAGGGGCGGGAGGGCGAGATACGCAGTATTTT. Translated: CASSQGAGGRDTQYF.

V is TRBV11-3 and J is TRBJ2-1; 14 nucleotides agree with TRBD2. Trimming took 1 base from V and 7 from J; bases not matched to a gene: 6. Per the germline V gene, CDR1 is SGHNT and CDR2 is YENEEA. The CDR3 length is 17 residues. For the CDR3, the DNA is TGTGCCAGCAGCTTAGGGGCCGGGACTAGCGGGGGAAATGAGCAGTTCTTC. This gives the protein CASSLGAGTSGGNEQFF.

CDR3 DNA: TGCGCCAGCAGCTCGAGGAGGGTAGGCTACACCTTC. Its protein product is CASSSRRVGYTF. This rearrangement joins TRBV5-1 to TRBJ1-2, with D uncertain. CDR1 is SGHRS, CDR2 YFSETQ, per germline. This CDR3 comprises 12 residues. V dropped 3 bases and J dropped 8 bases, with 11 bases sitting between them.

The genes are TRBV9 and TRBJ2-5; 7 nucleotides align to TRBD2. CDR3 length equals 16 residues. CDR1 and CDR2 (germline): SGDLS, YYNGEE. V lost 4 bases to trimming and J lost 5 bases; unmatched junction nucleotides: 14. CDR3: CASSTTEGGSGETQYF. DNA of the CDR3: TGTGCCAGCAGCACTACTGAGGGCGGGAGTGGTGAGACCCAGTACTTC.